This T cell receptor (beta chain) was sequenced for a study of shared clonotypes between healthy human individuals. At the level of the study: In total, the donors were a couple of women and a few men aged 18 to 49. CD4 naive and CD4 memory each took three plates per donor, while CD8 naive took two and CD8 memory one. The study, taken as a whole, reports: Incompleteness in sorted-subset sequencing, despite large depth, was shown by rarefaction. Sharing across four donors was highest in naive CD4 (approximately 5%) and lowest in memory CD8 (approximately 0.4%).

As concerns this clone: The antigen is unknown.

The CDR3 has 16 amino acids. TCRdb's table, derived via immunoSEQ multiplex PCR, lists solely in-frame clones and lacks some. The repertoire holds approximately 110,000 clones, with around two thirds as singletons. V usage is TRBV12-2 and J usage is TRBJ2-7; the D call in the table, TRBD2, was not verified against the DNA. TRBV12-2 is shown as a pseudogene. Sequencing was carried out using memory CD8+ T cells sorted from blood. Stated subset: CD45RO+ cells pooled with CCR7-negative TemRA cells. The clonotype originates from a woman in her thirties in good health. The CDR3 DNA reads as TGTGCAAGTCGCTGCCGCCCCTTAGAGGATACCTACGAGCAGTACTTC. It translates to CASRCRPLEDTYEQYF.